This TCR beta chain was found in a study of T cells in Graves' hyperthyroidism and ophthalmopathy. For the study at large: Before treatment of any kind, peripheral blood was taken at initial diagnosis. Notes on the study in general: Blood also held most thyroid clonotypes expanded beyond 0.001. Through a model of 13 V-J features, ophthalmopathy was separated from stable hyperthyroidism.

With regard to this clonotype: What it recognizes is unknown.

Reasons for excluding patients were uncontrolled infection, other autoimmune disease, pregnancy or lactation. Germline CDR1 reads KGHSY; CDR2 reads FQNENV. The CDR3 runs to 16 residues. V lost 0 bases, J lost 1 base, and 2 bases stayed unmatched. TCR beta CDR3 regions were amplified from RNA transcripts. The study used the HTBI primer set for a first-round RT-PCR of the TCR CDR3. TCRdb fed the multiplex PCR reads into MiXCR, producing one record per CDR3 protein. The sample holds hundreds of thousands of distinct CDR3 sequences, around 15% seen once. Material: blood. The chain links TRBV16 to TRBJ2-3; 9 nucleotides match TRBD2. The source is a woman between 18 and 30 years old with Graves' hyperthyroidism. CDR3 coding DNA: TGTGCCAGCAGCCAATCAAGACTAGCGGGCACAGATACGCAGTATTTT. This sequence encodes CASSQSRLAGTDTQYF.